A selection of T cell receptor beta chains follows, all from one sample in a study of blood T cell repertoires in COVID-19. Only in-frame clones appear in the TCRdb table, and some are missing; sequencing was by immunoSEQ multiplex PCR. Here the sample spans 95,000 to 150,000 clones, roughly 88% being singletons. Sequenced sample: peripheral blood. The receptors stem from a woman over 75 with acute or convalescent COVID-19. Both conserved end residues are part of each CDR3. A D gene is named only where the DNA matches it firmly. Size is omitted from some rows. Given values are once, few, many or a class for expanded clones.

cdr3_nt,cdr3_aa,clone_size,d_call,v_call,cdr3_length,j_call
TGTGCCAGCAGCCAAGGCCCCGCGATAATGAACACTGAAGCTTTCTTT,CASSQGPAIMNTEAFF,.,.,TRBV4-2,16,TRBJ1-1
TGTGCCAGCAGTTTGACAGCGCCCATGAACACTGAAGCTTTCTTT,CASSLTAPMNTEAFF,.,.,TRBV7-9,15,TRBJ1-1
TGTGCCAGCAGTCCCCAACAGGGGGCCTACACTGAAGCTTTCTTT,CASSPQQGAYTEAFF,.,TRBD1,TRBV27,15,TRBJ1-1
TGTGCCAGCAGTTACTCCCAACGGGGTTCACCCCTCCACTTT,CASSYSQRGSPLHF,.,.,TRBV6-5,14,TRBJ1-6
TGCGCCAGCAGCTTGGATACAGGGCGGAATTCACCCCTCCACTTT,CASSLDTGRNSPLHF,once,.,TRBV5-1,15,TRBJ1-6
TGTGCCAGCAGTCATTCCGGGACACTCAATCAGCCCCAGCATTTT,CASSHSGTLNQPQHF,.,.,TRBV6-5,15,TRBJ1-5
TGCGCCAGCAGCCCTCGACTAGCGGGGGGCGGGGAGACCCAGTACTTC,CASSPRLAGGGETQYF,.,TRBD2,TRBV5-1,16,TRBJ2-5
TGTGCCAGCAGCTGGGAGGGGGAGAACACTGAAGCTTTCTTT,CASSWEGENTEAFF,once,.,TRBV3-1/TRBV3-2,14,TRBJ1-1
TGTGCCAGCAGCCAACAAATTCACAGGGAAGTCGGATATGGCTACACCTTC,CASSQQIHREVGYGYTF,once,.,TRBV4-2,17,TRBJ1-2
TGTGCCAGCAGCCCACGGGGGGCAGACGGGGAGCTGTTTTTT,CASSPRGADGELFF,.,.,TRBV9,14,TRBJ2-2
TGTGCCAGCAGAACAGGGAGCAGATACGAGCAGTACTTC,CASRTGSRYEQYF,.,.,TRBV2,13,TRBJ2-7
TGTGCCAGCAGCGTCAACCGGGACAGGGGGAATTCACCCCTCCACTTT,CASSVNRDRGNSPLHF,.,TRBD1,TRBV9,16,TRBJ1-6
TGCGCCAGCAGCCAAGCCCACCCAGGGGTCCCCAATGAAAAACTGTTTTTT,CASSQAHPGVPNEKLFF,.,.,TRBV4-1,17,TRBJ1-4
TGTGCCAGCAGCGGGAGGACAGGGGTTGGCTACACCTTC,CASSGRTGVGYTF,.,TRBD1,TRBV9,13,TRBJ1-2
TGTGCCATCAGTGAGTCGGGACAGGGGGCAAGACGGAATGGCTACACCTTC,CAISESGQGARRNGYTF,.,TRBD1,TRBV10-3,17,TRBJ1-2
TGCGCCAGCAGCCAAGGGACAATTAGGGCCGGCTACACCTTC,CASSQGTIRAGYTF,.,.,TRBV4-1,14,TRBJ1-2